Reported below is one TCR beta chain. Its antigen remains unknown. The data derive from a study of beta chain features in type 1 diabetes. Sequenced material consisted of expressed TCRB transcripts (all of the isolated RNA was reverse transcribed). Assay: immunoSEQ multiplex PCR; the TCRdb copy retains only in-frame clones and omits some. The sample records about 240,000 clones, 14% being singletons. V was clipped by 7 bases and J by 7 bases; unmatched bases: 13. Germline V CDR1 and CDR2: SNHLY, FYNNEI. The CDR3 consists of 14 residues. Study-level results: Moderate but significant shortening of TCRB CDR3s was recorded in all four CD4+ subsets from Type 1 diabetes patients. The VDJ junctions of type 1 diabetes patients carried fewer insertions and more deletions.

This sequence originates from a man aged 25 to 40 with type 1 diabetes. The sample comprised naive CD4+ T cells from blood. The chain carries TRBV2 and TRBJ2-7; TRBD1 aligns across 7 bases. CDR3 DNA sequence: TGTGCCAGCACCCGACGGGACAGTCTGAAAGAGCAGTACTTC. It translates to CASTRRDSLKEQYF.